This TCR beta chain was recovered during a study of regulatory T cells in long-lasting Graves disease. Study-wide points: Persistent cases of Graves' showed reduced TCR diversity relative to newly diagnosed patients. The sample size was small, and this may have reduced accuracy.

Sample time point: persistent/refractory GD, antithyroid drugs over 5 years with positive TRAb. Isolated PBMC RNA provided the starting material for the TCR library. iRepertoire HTBI primers and Arm-PCR of CDR3 regions built TCR beta libraries. In the original processing: Detected in the samples were some 68 TRBV and over 11 TRBJ segments. TCRdb ran MiXCR on the multiplex PCR reads and lists one entry per CDR3 protein. It is TCRdb's table, rather than the study itself, that gives the V and J calls and clone size. The sample shows about 470,000 distinct CDR3 sequences, less than 25% of them seen only once. The ends lost 6 bases at V and 7 bases at J; junction bases unmatched: 10. CDR3 length: 15 amino acids. CDR1 is MNHNS and CDR2 is SASEGT in the germline V gene. As to this clonotype: As yet, its antigen is unknown.

This sequence originates from a female donor with Graves disease. The V gene is TRBV6-1, the J gene TRBJ1-5; TRBD1 matches 9 bases. The sample consisted of peripheral blood mononuclear cells (PBMCs), taken when the disease was refractory, from a patient treated with antithyroid drugs. The DNA for the CDR3 is TGTGCCAGCAGGTCCCGGGACAGGGTTTTCCAGCCCCAGCATTTT. Translated: CASRSRDRVFQPQHF.